This T cell receptor beta chain was documented in a study of T cells in Graves' hyperthyroidism and ophthalmopathy. This CDR3 has 14 amino acids. Unmatched junction bases numbered 7, after V lost 9 bases and J lost 4 bases. Per the germline V gene, CDR1 is MNHGY and CDR2 is SVAAGI. Amplification yielded TCR beta CDR3 regions, with RNA transcripts as the source. A set of HTBI primers served as the primers for a first-round RT-PCR of the TCR CDR3. TCRdb used MiXCR to reprocess the multiplex PCR reads, holding one entry per CDR3 protein. Among approximately 570,000 distinct CDR3 sequences listed, roughly 21% were seen once. On the basis of clinical symptoms, serum thyroxine and TRAb, thyroid ultrasound and orbital computed tomography, diagnoses were made.

V usage is TRBV6-9 and J usage is TRBJ2-7, with TRBD2 matching over 12 bases. This receptor was taken from a man aged 35 to 55 with Graves' ophthalmopathy. Sequenced: blood. The CDR3 is CASSGGLAGYEQYF. DNA for the CDR3: TGTGCCAGTTCTGGTGGACTAGCGGGGTACGAGCAGTACTTC.